Following are 28 T cell receptor beta chains from one sample sequenced in a study of early stage breast cancer tumors (dated by TCRdb to 2017 to 2019). Library preparation used the immunoSEQ multiplex PCR assay. TCRdb retrieved this table from immuneACCESS and kept in-frame rearrangements only. Not all clones are present; in checked studies, unresolved V genes account for under half, and no reason is known for the remainder. Across this sample there are some 6,300 clones, with 65% to 80% seen only once. The top ten clones comprise approximately 10% of the sample. Source material: normal breast tissue next to the tumor. The receptor source for this set is a middle-aged person with breast cancer.

J is TRBJ2-7 and V is TRBV18; D is unclear. V was cut by 4 bases and J by 3 bases, with 19 bases left in between. The germline CDR1 and CDR2 sequences are KGHSH and LQKENI. The CDR3 length is 16 residues. The CDR3 region is CASSRPGRSASYEQYF. DNA for the CDR3: TGTGCCAGCTCACGACCAGGACGGAGCGCCAGCTACGAGCAGTACTTC.

The chain carries TRBV30 and TRBJ2-7, with 7 bases fitting TRBD1. V lost 4 bases and J lost 2; bases outside the gene matches: 8. The V gene's germline CDR1 is GTSNPN and CDR2 SVGIG (reference sequence). The CDR3 has 14 amino acids. CDR3: CAWTAGTATYEQYF. CDR3 nucleotide sequence: TGTGCCTGGACCGCCGGGACAGCAACCTACGAGCAGTACTTC.

The chain couples TRBV11-3 to TRBJ2-2; 13 bases map to TRBD2. CDR3 length equals 18 residues. Germline V lookup: CDR1 SGHNT, CDR2 YENEEA. The junction had 3 bases not matched to a gene; V was cut back by 1 base and J by 1 base. The CDR3 DNA reads TGTGCCAGCAGCTTAGGGACTAGCGGGAGCTGGAACACCGGGGAGCTGTTTTTT. Translating it yields CASSLGTSGSWNTGELFF.

The gene calls are TRBV13 and TRBJ2-3; 7 bases match TRBD1. Germline CDR1 PRHDT, CDR2 FYEKMQ (reference sequence). J lost 1 base, V lost 5 bases, and 0 bases had no gene match. There are 13 residues in the CDR3. The CDR3, as DNA: TGTGCCAGCAGCGGACAGGGCACAGATACGCAGTATTTT. Translation gives CASSGQGTDTQYF.

The chain is built from TRBV2 and TRBJ1-2; D unclear. Trimming stripped 6 bases from V and 5 bases from J, with 13 bases between. The V gene's germline CDR1 is SNHLY and CDR2 FYNNEI. This CDR3 contains 13 residues. The CDR3 reads CASSDTYEYGYTF. In nucleotides, the CDR3 is TGTGCCAGCAGCGACACCTACGAGTATGGCTACACCTTC.

The CDR3 DNA reads TGTGCCTGGAGTGTAGGCAGCGGCTACACCTTC. Amino acid sequence: CAWSVGSGYTF. The rearrangement joins TRBV30 to TRBJ1-2; no firm D call. V was pared by 0 bases and J by 8 bases, with 7 bases between. Germline loops: CDR1 GTSNPN, CDR2 SVGIG (reference sequence). There are 11 residues in the CDR3.

The chain uses TRBV19 and TRBJ1-1; 7 nucleotides align to TRBD1. CDR3 length: 15 amino acids. The ends lost 4 bases at V and 5 bases at J; junction bases unmatched: 10. Germline CDR1 and CDR2: LNHDA and SQIVND (reference sequence). CDR3 amino acids: CASSTGQALPTEAFF. DNA for the CDR3: TGTGCCAGTAGTACAGGACAGGCCCTACCTACTGAAGCTTTCTTT.

This clone is categorized as medium-sized. This chain links TRBV2 with TRBJ2-7; 14 bases are shared with TRBD2. CDR1 SNHLY and CDR2 FYNNEI come from the germline V gene. The CDR3 has 16 amino acids. J was trimmed by 2 bases and V by 8 bases; bases with no gene match: 8. CDR3 sequence reads: CASGPTSGRATYEQYF. DNA for the CDR3: TGTGCCAGCGGCCCGACTAGCGGGAGGGCAACCTACGAGCAGTACTTC.

This chain connects TRBV7-8 to TRBJ1-5, with D possibly being TRBD1 (5 bases). The V end was cut by 3 bases, the J end by 3 bases, with 21 bases between. The V gene's germline CDR1 is SGHVS and CDR2 FQNEAQ. The CDR3 is made up of 18 amino acids. The CDR3, as DNA: TGTGCCAGCAGCTTTGAATCCTGGGGGATAGGGGTCAATCAGCCCCAGCATTTT. Its protein product is CASSFESWGIGVNQPQHF.

V gene TRBV10-3 combines with J gene TRBJ2-5, with D hard to call. Germline CDR1 ENHRY, CDR2 SYGVKD. Trimming removed 7 bases from V and 1 base from J, with 13 bases in between. The CDR3 runs 14 residues. The CDR3 here is CAITVRRLQETQYF. DNA for the CDR3: TGTGCCATCACCGTCCGCCGCCTCCAAGAGACCCAGTACTTC.

The chain couples TRBV15 to TRBJ1-3; the D is unclear. This CDR3 has 14 residues. V was trimmed by 6 bases and J by 0 bases, leaving 9 bases between them. Per the germline V gene, CDR1 is LNHNV and CDR2 is YYDKDF (reference sequence). The CDR3 DNA sequence: TGTGCCACCAGTCAAAGAGGCTCTGGAAACACCATATATTTT. Its protein product is CATSQRGSGNTIYF.

J is TRBJ2-5 and V is TRBV12-5; 11 bases match TRBD1. The CDR3 sequence is 15 residues long. Trimming removed 6 bases from V and 4 bases from J; junction bases left unmatched: 7. Germline CDR1 reads LGHNT; CDR2 reads FRNRAP. In nucleotides, the CDR3 is TGTGCTAGTGGCCCCGGACAGGGGGCTTTAGAGACCCAGTACTTC. Its protein product is CASGPGQGALETQYF.

The chain employs TRBV15 and TRBJ1-5, with D perhaps matching TRBD1 (6 bases). The CDR3 runs to 16 residues. The V and J ends lost 3 bases and 6 bases respectively, with 18 bases between them. Per germline, CDR1 LNHNV and CDR2 YYDKDF (reference sequence). In DNA, the CDR3 is TGTGCCACCAGCAGGGCCCCAGGGGAGGTAGGTCAGCCCCAGCATTTT. Protein product: CATSRAPGEVGQPQHF.

The chain uses TRBV19 and TRBJ2-3; the D is unclear. CDR1 LNHDA and CDR2 SQIVND come from the germline V gene (reference sequence). This CDR3 has 14 amino acids. V was cut by 7 bases and J by 0 bases, with 11 bases left in between. CDR3 sequence: CASKTTASTDTQYF. DNA for the CDR3: TGTGCCAGTAAAACGACGGCTAGCACAGATACGCAGTATTTT.

The chain carries TRBV19 and TRBJ1-5; unclear D gene. The CDR3 totals 12 residues. V gave up 2 bases and J gave up 3 bases, with 2 bases separating them. Looked up from germline, CDR1 is LNHDA and CDR2 is SQIVND (reference sequence). CDR3 residues: CASSIPNQPQHF. The CDR3 DNA is TGTGCCAGTAGTATACCCAATCAGCCCCAGCATTTT.

The V call is TRBV6-4, the J call TRBJ2-7; 10 bases line up with TRBD2. The J segment lost 0 bases and the V segment lost 3 bases, leaving 2 bases of the junction unmatched. Looked up from germline, CDR1 is MRHNA and CDR2 is SNTAGT. This CDR3 region has 15 residues. This chain's CDR3 is CASSESSGSSYEQYF. As DNA, the CDR3 is TGTGCCAGCAGTGAGTCTAGCGGGAGCTCCTACGAGCAGTACTTC.

CDR3 residues: CASSLAGVGDYGYTF. The CDR3 DNA follows: TGTGCCAGCAGCTTAGCCGGGGTAGGCGACTATGGCTACACCTTC. The chain has TRBV7-9 and TRBJ1-2; the D is unclear. The CDR3 length is 15 residues. Between the trimmed V and J ends, which lost 0 bases and 3 bases, there was a span of 11 bases. The germline V gene encodes CDR1 SEHNR and CDR2 FQNEAQ (reference sequence).

The V call is TRBV18, the J call TRBJ2-5; D gene ambiguous. With 2 bases removed from V and 2 bases from J, the gap between germline ends came to 6 bases. The germline CDR1 and CDR2 sequences are KGHSH and LQKENI. The CDR3 sequence is 13 residues long. For the CDR3, the DNA is TGTGCCAGCTCACCAAACAGTCAAGAGACCCAGTACTTC. It encodes CASSPNSQETQYF.

V is TRBV10-3 and J is TRBJ2-6; 8 positions match TRBD1. The CDR3 spans 15 residues. Trimming took 6 bases from V and 2 from J; bases not matched to a gene: 3. Germline-derived CDR1 and CDR2 are ENHRY and SYGVKD. The CDR3 bases are TGTGCCATCAGGCCGGGACAGGCTGGGGCCAACGTCCTGACTTTC. It specifies CAIRPGQAGANVLTF.

This clone showed up just once. No conserved phenylalanine or tryptophan ends this CDR3, so it is likely a read error. The DNA is omitted, as the CDR3 cannot be located on it reliably, and the CDR3 follows TCRdb's listing. The rearrangement uses TRBV10-2 and TRBJ2-3; the table's D call, TRBD1, was not checked against the DNA. The CDR3 has 12 amino acids, counting both end residues. CDR1 and CDR2 (germline): WSHSY, SAAADI. The CDR3 is CASSDGGTGVPL.

The chain uses TRBV7-8 and TRBJ2-7, with D possibly TRBD1 on 6 matching bases. Germline V CDR1 and CDR2: SGHVS, FQNEAQ. Between the trimmed V and J ends, which lost 5 bases and 4 bases, there was a span of 12 bases. The CDR3 is 13 residues long. The CDR3 here is CASSPRTEYEQYF. The CDR3 nucleotides read TGTGCCAGCAGCCCACGGACAGAATACGAGCAGTACTTC.

The J gene is TRBJ2-7, the V gene TRBV30, with D hard to call. The CDR3 is 16 amino acids. Germline CDR1 is GTSNPN and CDR2 is SVGIG (reference sequence). V shed 0 bases and J shed 2 bases, with 17 bases lying between them. CDR3 amino acids: CAWSVGPGEWAYEQYF. DNA for the CDR3: TGTGCCTGGAGTGTAGGTCCTGGGGAATGGGCCTACGAGCAGTACTTC.

The chain is built from TRBV4-1 and TRBJ2-4, with D maybe TRBD1 (6 bases). Trimming took 1 base from V and 0 from J, leaving 22 bases between them. The CDR3 contains 20 residues. Germline CDR1 reads MGHRA; CDR2 reads YSYEKL. The chain's CDR3 is CASSQVPQGISTLAKNIQYF. The CDR3 coding sequence is TGCGCCAGCAGCCAAGTCCCCCAGGGGATTAGTACGTTAGCCAAAAACATTCAGTACTTC.

The genes are TRBV30 and TRBJ1-2; D is undetermined. The CDR3 has 12 amino acids. The germline gives CDR1 GTSNPN, CDR2 SVGIG (reference sequence). Between the trimmed V and J ends, which lost 5 bases and 0 bases, there was a span of 7 bases. Written as DNA, the CDR3 is TGTGCCTGGTCCTTAGCTAACTATGGCTACACCTTC. Amino acid sequence: CAWSLANYGYTF. The entire variable domain, with the rest obtained from reference TRBV30 and TRBJ1-2, is as follows: SQTIHQWPATLVQPVGSPLSLECTVEGTSNPNLYWYRQAAGRGLQLLFYSVGIGQISSEVPQNLSASRPQDRQFILSSKKLLLSDSGFYLCAWSLANYGYTFGSGTRLTVV.

The chain links TRBV7-9 to TRBJ2-1; D remains unclear. V was trimmed by 5 bases and J by 8 bases, leaving 16 bases between them. Looked up from germline, CDR1 is SEHNR and CDR2 is FQNEAQ (reference sequence). This CDR3 spans 14 amino acids. DNA of the CDR3: TGTGCCAGCAGCGACGGCTCGCCAGGCGATGAGCAGTTCTTC. Amino acid sequence: CASSDGSPGDEQFF.

About this clone: Other DNA sequences in the sample encode the same CDR3. The J gene is TRBJ2-3, the V gene TRBV11-3, with TRBD2 identical over 16 bases. CDR1 and CDR2 from the germline V gene are SGHNT and YENEEA. This CDR3 spans 17 amino acids. V shed 5 bases, J shed 7 bases, and the junction held 9 bases outside the gene matches. The CDR3 region has the DNA TGTGCCAGCAGCCCGGGACTAGCGGGAGGGCCGAGTTATACGCAGTATTTT. The encoded protein is CASSPGLAGGPSYTQYF.

The chain combines TRBV30 with TRBJ2-7; weak D call: TRBD2 (5 bases). The CDR3 is made up of 12 amino acids. Trimming took 0 bases from V and 6 from J, leaving 9 bases between them. Germline values: CDR1 GTSNPN, CDR2 SVGIG (reference sequence). CDR3 nucleotide sequence: TGTGCCTGGAGTGTAGGCGGGTCCGAGCAGTACTTC. Translation: CAWSVGGSEQYF.

This clone was counted between two and nine times. This chain connects TRBV19 to TRBJ2-3, with D possibly matching TRBD1 (6 bases). Per germline, CDR1 LNHDA and CDR2 SQIVND (reference sequence). V was pared by 4 bases and J by 8 bases, with 16 bases between. The CDR3 sequence is 14 residues long. For the CDR3, the DNA is TGTGCCAGTAGTACTGGAAGAGGGGGTGGTACGCAGTATTTT. Amino acid sequence: CASSTGRGGGTQYF.